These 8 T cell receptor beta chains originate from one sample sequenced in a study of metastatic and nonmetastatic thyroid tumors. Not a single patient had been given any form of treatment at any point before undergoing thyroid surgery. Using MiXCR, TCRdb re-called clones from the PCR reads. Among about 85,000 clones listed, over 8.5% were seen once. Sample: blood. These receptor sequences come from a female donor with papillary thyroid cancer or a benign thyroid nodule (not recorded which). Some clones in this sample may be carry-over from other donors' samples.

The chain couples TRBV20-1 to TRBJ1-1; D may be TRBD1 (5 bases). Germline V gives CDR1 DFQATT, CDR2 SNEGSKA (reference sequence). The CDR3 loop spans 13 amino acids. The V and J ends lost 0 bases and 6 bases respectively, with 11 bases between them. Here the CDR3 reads CSARDGALAEAFF. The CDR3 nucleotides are TGCAGTGCTAGAGATGGGGCTTTAGCTGAAGCTTTCTTT.

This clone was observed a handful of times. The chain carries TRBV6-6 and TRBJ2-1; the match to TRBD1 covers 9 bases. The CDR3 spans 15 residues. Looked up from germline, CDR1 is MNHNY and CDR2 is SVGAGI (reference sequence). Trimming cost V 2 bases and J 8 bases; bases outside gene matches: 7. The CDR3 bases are TGTGCCAGCAGTTACGATGACAGGGGGTACCATGAGCAGTTCTTC. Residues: CASSYDDRGYHEQFF.

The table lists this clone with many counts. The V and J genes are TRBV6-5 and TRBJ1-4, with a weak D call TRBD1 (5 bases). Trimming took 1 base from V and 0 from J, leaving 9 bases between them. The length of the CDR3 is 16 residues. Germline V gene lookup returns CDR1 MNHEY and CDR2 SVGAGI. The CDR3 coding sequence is TGTGCCAGCAGTTACTTACAGGTCGCAACTAATGAAAAACTGTTTTTT. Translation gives CASSYLQVATNEKLFF.

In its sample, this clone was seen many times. CDR3: CASYTELPNGEQFF. The CDR3 DNA reads as TGCGCCAGTTACACAGAGCTTCCTAATGGTGAGCAGTTCTTC. The chain links TRBV5-1 to TRBJ2-1, with D unresolved. The CDR3 is 14 residues long. CDR1 and CDR2 from the germline V gene are SGHRS and YFSETQ. The V and J ends lost 8 bases and 9 bases respectively, with 21 bases between them.

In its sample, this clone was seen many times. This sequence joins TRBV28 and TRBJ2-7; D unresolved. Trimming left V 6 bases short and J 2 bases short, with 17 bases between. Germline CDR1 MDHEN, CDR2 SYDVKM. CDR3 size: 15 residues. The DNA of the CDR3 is TGTGCCAGCAGCCCTCCCGTGGGCGAGCCCTACGAGCAGTACTTC. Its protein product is CASSPPVGEPYEQYF.

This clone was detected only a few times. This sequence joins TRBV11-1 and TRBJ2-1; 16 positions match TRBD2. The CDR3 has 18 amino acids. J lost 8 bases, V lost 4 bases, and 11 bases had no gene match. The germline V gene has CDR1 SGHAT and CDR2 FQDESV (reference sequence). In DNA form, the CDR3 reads TGTGCCAGCAGCTCCACCAGAGGGGGGACTAGCGGGAGGGATGAGCAGTTCTTC. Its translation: CASSSTRGGTSGRDEQFF. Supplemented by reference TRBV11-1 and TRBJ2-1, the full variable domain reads EAEVAQSPRYKITEKSQAVAFWCDPISGHATLYWYRQILGQGPELLVQFQDESVVDDSQLPKDRFSAERLKGVDSTLKIQPAELGDSAMYLCASSSTRGGTSGRDEQFFGPGTRLTVL.

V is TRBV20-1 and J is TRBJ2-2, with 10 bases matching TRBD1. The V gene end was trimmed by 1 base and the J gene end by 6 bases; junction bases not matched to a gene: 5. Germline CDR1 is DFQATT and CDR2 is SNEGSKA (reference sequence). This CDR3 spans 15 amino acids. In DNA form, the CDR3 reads TGCAGTGCTAGAGGCGGGACAGGGGAAGCCGGGGAGCTGTTTTTT. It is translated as CSARGGTGEAGELFF.

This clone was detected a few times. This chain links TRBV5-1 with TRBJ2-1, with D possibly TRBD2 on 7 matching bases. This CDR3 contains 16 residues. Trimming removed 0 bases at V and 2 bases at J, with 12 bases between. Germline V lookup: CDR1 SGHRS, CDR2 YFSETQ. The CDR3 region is CASSLEGGPAYNEQFF. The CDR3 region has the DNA TGCGCCAGCAGCTTGGAGGGGGGGCCCGCCTACAATGAGCAGTTCTTC.